These 19 T cell receptor beta chains were all obtained from the same sample, sequenced in a study of shared clonotypes between healthy human individuals (dated by TCRdb to the early 2020s). The library was made by the immunoSEQ multiplex PCR assay. As stored in TCRdb, this immuneACCESS dataset retains in-frame rearrangements with V and J assigned. A fraction of the clones does not appear; measured against another copy, unresolved V genes explain less than half of the discrepancy, and the remainder lacks a known reason. The sample includes some 1,100,000 clones, with around three quarters observed a single time. The ten biggest clones cover approximately 0.52% of the sample. The sequenced sample was memory CD4+ T cells from PBMCs. The cell subset or site label, as the study defines it: CD45RA-negative fraction. The receptor source for this set is a man between 18 and 35 years old in good health. Some clones in this sample may be carry-over from other donors' samples.

V and J are TRBV9 and TRBJ2-2; no clear D gene. V lost 3 bases to trimming and J lost 1 base, with 10 bases between them. CDR1 is SGDLS, CDR2 YYNGEE, per germline. The CDR3 consists of 15 residues. The CDR3 DNA sequence: TGTGCCAGCAGCGGACCGGGTCTGAACACCGGGGAGCTGTTTTTT. Translation gives CASSGPGLNTGELFF.

As concerns this clone: This specimen includes other DNA sequences encoding the same CDR3. The chain employs TRBV6-5 and TRBJ2-3; D not resolved. Trimming took 0 bases from V and 2 from J, leaving 12 bases between them. Germline values: CDR1 MNHEY, CDR2 SVGAGI. The CDR3 sequence is 16 residues long. The CDR3 coding sequence is TGTGCCAGCAGTTACTCGACCAGGCCCACCACAGATACGCAGTATTTT. Translation: CASSYSTRPTTDTQYF.

The rearrangement joins TRBV11-3 to TRBJ1-3, with 10 bases lining up with TRBD1. Trimming at V came to 4 bases and at J to 8 bases, leaving 2 bases not matched to a gene. CDR1 is SGHNT, CDR2 YENEEA, per germline. This CDR3 has 13 amino acids. The CDR3 loop reads CASSSGTGDTIYF. The DNA of the CDR3 is TGTGCCAGCAGCTCAGGGACAGGGGACACCATATATTTT.

A single count supports this clone. J is TRBJ1-4 and V is TRBV5-1; maybe TRBD1 (5 bases). The CDR3 is made up of 15 amino acids. V was trimmed by 6 bases and J by 0 bases, leaving 12 bases between them. Germline CDR1 is SGHRS and CDR2 is YFSETQ. The CDR3 loop is CASTPTGATNEKLFF. For the CDR3, the DNA is TGCGCCAGCACCCCCACGGGGGCAACTAATGAAAAACTGTTTTTT.

As to this clone: The germline gene is not matched at one end of the junction; a read error may be the cause. V gene TRBV7-9 combines with J gene TRBJ1-2, with D uncertain. The CDR3 is made up of 14 amino acids. CDR1 SEHNR and CDR2 FQNEAQ come from the germline V gene (reference sequence). CDR3 residues: CASSLGTDAGPGSF. As DNA, the CDR3 is TGTGCCAGCAGCTTAGGGACGGATGCTGGGCCCGGATCCTTC.

The chain links TRBV5-1 to TRBJ1-1; D not resolved. The V gene lost 0 bases and the J gene lost 7 bases, with 13 bases spanning the gap. CDR1 is SGHRS and CDR2 is YFSETQ in the germline V gene. The CDR3 contains 14 residues. The CDR3 DNA reads as TGCGCCAGCAGCTTGGAAGTAGGGCAGAATGAAGCTTTCTTT. Its protein product is CASSLEVGQNEAFF. Looking up the rest from reference TRBV5-1 and TRBJ1-1 gives the full variable domain: KAGVTQTPRYLIKTRGQQVTLSCSPISGHRSVSWYQQTPGQGLQFLFEYFSETQRNKGNFPGRFSGRQFSNSRSEMNVSTLELGDSALYLCASSLEVGQNEAFFGQGTRLTVV.

A remark on this clone: One end of the junction fails to match germline, which may point to a read error. The chain combines TRBV5-5 with TRBJ1-2, with 10 nucleotides matching TRBD1. CDR3 length: 14 residues. Germline lookup yields CDR1 SGHKS and CDR2 YYEKEE (reference sequence). The CDR3 nucleotides read TGTGCCAGCAGCTCGCATCGGACAGGGGGTACGCTACCCTTC. This gives the protein CASSSHRTGGTLPF. Complete variable domain (other parts from reference TRBV5-5 and TRBJ1-2): DAGVTQSPTHLIKTRGQQVTLRCSPISGHKSVSWYQQVLGQGPQFIFQYYEKEERGRGNFPDRFSARQFPNYSSELNVNALLLGDSALYLCASSSHRTGGTLPFGSGTRLTVV.

Written as DNA, the CDR3 is TGTGCCAGCAGCTTGGATAAAAGCTCCTACGAGCAGTACTTC. Its protein product is CASSLDKSSYEQYF. V is TRBV5-4 and J is TRBJ2-7; D unclear. Germline lookup yields CDR1 SGHNT and CDR2 YYREEE (reference sequence). Trimming left V 0 bases short and J 0 bases short, with 7 bases between. The CDR3 runs 14 residues.

The rearrangement uses TRBV27 and TRBJ1-5; 8 bases fit TRBD1. CDR1 MNHEY and CDR2 SMNVEV come from the germline V gene (reference sequence). Trimming at V came to 6 bases and at J to 4 bases, leaving 5 bases not matched to a gene. The CDR3 sequence is 14 residues long. This CDR3 reads CASRKRQGNQPQHF. Written as DNA, the CDR3 is TGTGCCAGCAGAAAACGACAGGGGAATCAGCCCCAGCATTTT.

This chain connects TRBV7-2 to TRBJ2-1; 8 bases align to TRBD1. The V gene's germline CDR1 is SGHTA and CDR2 FQGNSA. Trimming at V came to 5 bases and at J to 7 bases, leaving 7 bases not matched to a gene. The CDR3 consists of 14 residues. The CDR3 spells CASSRQGAGNEQFF. CDR3 DNA sequence: TGTGCCAGCAGCCGTCAGGGGGCGGGGAATGAGCAGTTCTTC.

Details on this clone: Since a much larger clone is just one base distant, this may be a read error. This specimen includes other DNA sequences encoding the same CDR3. This chain uses TRBV7-6 with TRBJ2-5; no firm D call. Germline-derived CDR1 and CDR2 are SGHVS and FNYEAQ. Trimming left V 0 bases short and J 5 bases short, with 4 bases between. CDR3 size: 12 residues. The CDR3: CASSLARETQYF. For the CDR3, the DNA is TGTGCCAGCAGCTTAGCGCGTGAGACCCAGTACTTC.

The chain has TRBV10-3 and TRBJ2-3, with 7 bases aligning to TRBD1. Germline V lookup: CDR1 ENHRY, CDR2 SYGVKD. The CDR3 has 13 amino acids. Trimming at V came to 5 bases and at J to 6 bases, leaving 5 bases not matched to a gene. The CDR3 DNA follows: TGTGCCATCAGTACAGGGGTGTTTGATACGCAGTATTTT. Protein sequence: CAISTGVFDTQYF.

The rearrangement joins TRBV15 to TRBJ2-1, with 7 bases lining up with TRBD2. Trimming took 7 bases from V and 10 from J; bases not matched to a gene: 16. This CDR3 contains 15 residues. Germline lookup yields CDR1 LNHNV and CDR2 YYDKDF (reference sequence). The CDR3 DNA reads as TGTGCCACCACCGCTTTATCGACTAGCTTGGGAGAGCAGTTCTTC. Encoded protein: CATTALSTSLGEQFF.

With respect to this clone: The same CDR3 also results from other DNA sequences found in this sample. The V call is TRBV9, the J call TRBJ1-4; D remains ambiguous. The CDR3 is 15 amino acids. Germline V gene data show CDR1 as SGDLS and CDR2 as YYNGEE. Trimming removed 0 bases from V and 0 bases from J, with 6 bases in between. The CDR3 DNA is TGTGCCAGCAGCGTAGTCGGAGCAACTAATGAAAAACTGTTTTTT. Translated, it gives CASSVVGATNEKLFF.

This chain connects TRBV28 to TRBJ1-1, with D perhaps matching TRBD1 (6 bases). V was clipped by 5 bases and J by 5 bases, with 15 bases between them. This CDR3 contains 14 residues. The germline gives CDR1 MDHEN, CDR2 SYDVKM. As DNA, the CDR3 is TGTGCCAGCAGTACCTCGGCAGGGGTGACTGAAGCTTTCTTT. Translated: CASSTSAGVTEAFF.

The V call is TRBV10-2, the J call TRBJ2-3, with D maybe TRBD2 (6 bases). Germline loops: CDR1 WSHSY, CDR2 SAAADI. V was trimmed by 2 bases and J by 5 bases, leaving 26 bases between them. The CDR3 sequence is 19 residues long. CDR3 coding DNA: TGCGCCAGCAGTGAGATGATGGCTTGGGTAGCGGTGGATGGAGATACGCAGTATTTT. Translating it yields CASSEMMAWVAVDGDTQYF.

This chain uses TRBV11-2 with TRBJ2-7; tentative D call: TRBD2 (6 bases). Per the germline V gene, CDR1 is SGHAT and CDR2 is FQNNGV. The CDR3 has 18 residues. The V end lost 1 base, the J end lost 3 bases, and 22 bases lay between the germline ends. In nucleotides, the CDR3 is TGTGCCAGCAGCTTAGGGTGGGGGAGCGGGCCCGAGGACTACGAGCAGTACTTC. Protein sequence: CASSLGWGSGPEDYEQYF.

This clone was detected only a few times. The chain couples TRBV28 to TRBJ2-3; 13 bases align to TRBD2. V was pared by 7 bases and J by 7 bases, with 5 bases of the junction left unmatched. This CDR3 spans 14 amino acids. Germline CDR1 reads MDHEN; CDR2 reads SYDVKM. CDR3 bases: TGTGCCAGCAAAAGCGGGACTAGCGGGAATACGCAGTATTTT. This encodes CASKSGTSGNTQYF.

For the CDR3, the DNA is TGTGCCAGCTCGACCGATAACTATGGCTACACCTTC. Translated: CASSTDNYGYTF. The V call is TRBV28, the J call TRBJ1-2; D gene uncertain. The CDR3 contains 12 residues. Trimming pared 8 bases from V and 1 base from J, leaving 8 bases between. The V gene's germline CDR1 is MDHEN and CDR2 SYDVKM.